The subject of this entry is one TCR beta chain. Antigen unknown. The data were taken from a study of long-term antiretroviral therapy in people with HIV. Overall study results and limits: Repertoires from HIV showed CDR3 length ranges narrower than those of controls.

Roughly 0.95-11 million cryopreserved PBMC were held in samples before DNA extraction. The immunoSEQ assay was v3.0, run at survey level. The protocol was immunoSEQ multiplex PCR, while the TCRdb copy is restricted to in-frame clones and leaves out a portion. The data show some 11,000 clones, nearly 85% seen once. This CDR3 contains 15 residues. CDR1 is LNHNV and CDR2 is YYDKDF in the germline V gene (reference sequence). V shed 2 bases, J shed 3 bases, and the junction held 4 bases outside the gene matches. Sequencing was performed on unsorted PBMCs, taken 3.4 years after starting antiretroviral therapy. V is TRBV15 and J is TRBJ1-1; TRBD1 matches 9 bases. The origin of this receptor is a man aged 35-49 years with HIV. CDR3 in amino acids: CATSRQDRGYTEAFF. Written as DNA, the CDR3 is TGTGCCACCAGCAGACAAGACAGGGGGTACACTGAAGCTTTCTTT.